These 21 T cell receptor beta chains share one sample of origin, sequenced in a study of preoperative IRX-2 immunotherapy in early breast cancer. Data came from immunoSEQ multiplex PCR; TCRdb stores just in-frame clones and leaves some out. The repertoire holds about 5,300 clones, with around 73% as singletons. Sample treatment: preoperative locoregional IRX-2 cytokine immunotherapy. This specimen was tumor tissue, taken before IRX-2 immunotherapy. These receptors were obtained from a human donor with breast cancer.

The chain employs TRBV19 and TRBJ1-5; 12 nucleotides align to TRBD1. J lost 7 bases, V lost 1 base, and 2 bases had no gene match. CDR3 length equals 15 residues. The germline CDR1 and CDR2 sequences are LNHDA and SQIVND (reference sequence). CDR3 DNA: TGTGCCAGTAGTATAGCAGGGACAGGGGGCCAGCCCCAGCATTTT. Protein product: CASSIAGTGGQPQHF. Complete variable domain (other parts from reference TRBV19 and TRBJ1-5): DGGITQSPKYLFRKEGQNVTLSCEQNLNHDAMYWYRQDPGQGLRLIYYSQIVNDFQKGDIAEGYSVSREKKESFPLTVTSAQKNPTAFYLCASSIAGTGGQPQHFGDGTRLSIL.

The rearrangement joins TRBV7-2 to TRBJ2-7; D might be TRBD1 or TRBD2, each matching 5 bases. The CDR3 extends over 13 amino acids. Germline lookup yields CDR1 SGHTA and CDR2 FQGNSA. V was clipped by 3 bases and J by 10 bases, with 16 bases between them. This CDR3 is CASSFRGERYQYF. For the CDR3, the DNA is TGTGCCAGCAGCTTTAGGGGAGAAAGATATCAGTACTTC.

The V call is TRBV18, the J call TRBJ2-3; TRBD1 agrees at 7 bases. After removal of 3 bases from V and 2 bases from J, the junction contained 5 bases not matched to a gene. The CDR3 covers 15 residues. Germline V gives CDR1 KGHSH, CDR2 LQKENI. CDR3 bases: TGTGCCAGCTCACCCACAGGGGACAACACAGATACGCAGTATTTT. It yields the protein CASSPTGDNTDTQYF.

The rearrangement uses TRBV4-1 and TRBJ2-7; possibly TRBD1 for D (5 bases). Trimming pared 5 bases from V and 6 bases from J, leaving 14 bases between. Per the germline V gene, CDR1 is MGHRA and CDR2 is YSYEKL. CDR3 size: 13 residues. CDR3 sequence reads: CASSFADKPEQYF. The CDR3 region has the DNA TGCGCCAGCAGCTTCGCGGACAAACCCGAGCAGTACTTC.

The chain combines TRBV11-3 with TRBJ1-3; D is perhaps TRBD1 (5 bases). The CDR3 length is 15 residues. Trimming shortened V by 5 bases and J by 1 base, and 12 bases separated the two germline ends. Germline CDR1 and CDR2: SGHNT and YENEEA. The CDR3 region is CASSQGVGSGNTIYF. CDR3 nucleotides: TGTGCCAGCAGCCAAGGGGTAGGGTCTGGAAACACCATATATTTT.

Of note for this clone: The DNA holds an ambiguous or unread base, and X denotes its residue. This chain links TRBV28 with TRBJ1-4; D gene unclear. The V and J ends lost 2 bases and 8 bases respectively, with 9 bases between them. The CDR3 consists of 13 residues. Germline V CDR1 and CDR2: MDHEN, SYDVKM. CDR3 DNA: TGTGCCAGCAGTTTACGGGTYTTCGAAAAACTGTTTTTT. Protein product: CASSLRXFEKLFF. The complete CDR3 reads CASSLRVFEKLFF.

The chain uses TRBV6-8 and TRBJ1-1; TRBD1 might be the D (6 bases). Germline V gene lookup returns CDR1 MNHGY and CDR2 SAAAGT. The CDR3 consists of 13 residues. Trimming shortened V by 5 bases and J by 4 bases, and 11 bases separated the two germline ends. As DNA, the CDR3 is TGTGCCAGCAGTGTTCGAGGGGGCACTGAAGCTTTCTTT. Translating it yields CASSVRGGTEAFF.

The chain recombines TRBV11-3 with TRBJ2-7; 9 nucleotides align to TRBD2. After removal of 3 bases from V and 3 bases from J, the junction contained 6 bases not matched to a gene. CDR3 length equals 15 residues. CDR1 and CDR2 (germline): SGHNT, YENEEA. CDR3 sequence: CASSLETSGFYEQYF. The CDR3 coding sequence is TGTGCCAGCAGCTTGGAGACTAGCGGTTTCTACGAGCAGTACTTC.

Here the CDR3 DNA reads TGTGCCAGTTTTCCGGGCCGAGGACTATCTGGGGCCAACGTCCTGACTTTC. Protein product: CASFPGRGLSGANVLTF. This chain connects TRBV6-4 to TRBJ2-6, with a weak D call TRBD2 (6 bases). V shed 9 bases and J shed 1 base, with 19 bases lying between them. Germline loops: CDR1 MRHNA, CDR2 SNTAGT. There are 17 residues in the CDR3.

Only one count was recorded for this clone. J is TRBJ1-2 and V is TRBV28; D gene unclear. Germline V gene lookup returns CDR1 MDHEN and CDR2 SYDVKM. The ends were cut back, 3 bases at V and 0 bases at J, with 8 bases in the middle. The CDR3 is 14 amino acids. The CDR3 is CASSFQGSNYGYTF. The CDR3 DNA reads TGTGCCAGCAGTTTCCAAGGGTCTAACTATGGCTACACCTTC.

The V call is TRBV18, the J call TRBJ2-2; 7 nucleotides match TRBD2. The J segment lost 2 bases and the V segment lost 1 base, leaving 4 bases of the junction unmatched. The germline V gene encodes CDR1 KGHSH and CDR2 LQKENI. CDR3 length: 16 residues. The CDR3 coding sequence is TGTGCCAGCTCACCACTCCTAGCGGAAAACACCGGGGAGCTGTTTTTT. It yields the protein CASSPLLAENTGELFF.

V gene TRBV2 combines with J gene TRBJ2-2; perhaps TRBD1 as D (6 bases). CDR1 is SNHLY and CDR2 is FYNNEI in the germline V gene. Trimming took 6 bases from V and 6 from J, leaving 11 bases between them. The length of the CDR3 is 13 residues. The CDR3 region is CASSDTGPGELFF. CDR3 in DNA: TGTGCCAGCAGCGACACAGGGCCCGGGGAGCTGTTTTTT.

CDR3 bases: TGTGCCAGCTCACCCCGGCAGGGGGTGAACACCGGGGAGCTGTTTTTT. The encoded protein is CASSPRQGVNTGELFF. The genes are TRBV18 and TRBJ2-2; 7 nucleotides match TRBD1. This CDR3 has 16 amino acids. V shed 3 bases and J 1 base; nucleotides not matched to a gene: 5. The V gene's germline CDR1 is KGHSH and CDR2 LQKENI.

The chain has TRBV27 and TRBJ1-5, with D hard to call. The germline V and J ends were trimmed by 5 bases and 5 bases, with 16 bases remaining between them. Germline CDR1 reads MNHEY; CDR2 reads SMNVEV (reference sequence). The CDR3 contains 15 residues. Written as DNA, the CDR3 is TGTGCCAGCAGTCAAAAGGCGTCGCGAGATCAGCCCCAGCATTTT. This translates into CASSQKASRDQPQHF.

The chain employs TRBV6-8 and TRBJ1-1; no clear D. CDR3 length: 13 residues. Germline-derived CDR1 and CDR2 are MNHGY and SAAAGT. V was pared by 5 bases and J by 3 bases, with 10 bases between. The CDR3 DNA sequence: TGTGCCAGCAGTATACGAATCGACACTGAAGCTTTCTTT. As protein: CASSIRIDTEAFF.

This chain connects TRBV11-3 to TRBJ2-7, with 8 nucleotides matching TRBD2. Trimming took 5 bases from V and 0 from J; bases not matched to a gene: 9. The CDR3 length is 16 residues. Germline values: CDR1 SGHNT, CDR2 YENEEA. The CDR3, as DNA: TGTGCCAGCAGCCTCACCTCTAGCGGGCTCTCCTACGAGCAGTACTTC. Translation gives CASSLTSSGLSYEQYF. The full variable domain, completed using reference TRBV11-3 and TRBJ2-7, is EAGVVQSPRYKIIEKKQPVAFWCNPISGHNTLYWYLQNLGQGPELLIRYENEEAVDDSQLPKDRFSAERLKGVDSTLKIQPAELGDSAVYLCASSLTSSGLSYEQYFGPGTRLTVT.

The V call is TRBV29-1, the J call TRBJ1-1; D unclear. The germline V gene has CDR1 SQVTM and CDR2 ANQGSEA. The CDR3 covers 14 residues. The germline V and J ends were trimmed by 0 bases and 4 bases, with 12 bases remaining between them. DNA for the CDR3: TGCAGCGTTGAAGATGGAGACTTGGGCACTGAAGCTTTCTTT. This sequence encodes CSVEDGDLGTEAFF.

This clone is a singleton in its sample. CDR3 DNA sequence: TGTGCCAGCAGCCCCTACCTTCCCTATATTCGGTACGAGCAGTACTTC. Its translation: CASSPYLPYIRYEQYF. The rearrangement joins TRBV11-3 to TRBJ2-7, with D unresolved. V was pared by 5 bases and J by 4 bases, with 21 bases between. The CDR3 is 16 residues long. Per the germline V gene, CDR1 is SGHNT and CDR2 is YENEEA.

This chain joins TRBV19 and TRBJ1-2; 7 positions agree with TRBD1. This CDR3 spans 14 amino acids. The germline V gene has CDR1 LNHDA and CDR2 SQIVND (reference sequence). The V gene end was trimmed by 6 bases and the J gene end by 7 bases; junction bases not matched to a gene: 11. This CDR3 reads CASRTRGTEGGYTF. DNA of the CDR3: TGTGCCAGTAGAACCCGGGGGACAGAAGGTGGCTACACCTTC.

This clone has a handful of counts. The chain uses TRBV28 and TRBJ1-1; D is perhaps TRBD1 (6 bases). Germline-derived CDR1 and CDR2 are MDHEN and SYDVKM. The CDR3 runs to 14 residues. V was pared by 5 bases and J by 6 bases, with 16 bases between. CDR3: CASSRKRGSAEAFF. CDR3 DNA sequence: TGTGCCAGCAGTCGGAAGAGGGGGTCTGCTGAAGCTTTCTTT.

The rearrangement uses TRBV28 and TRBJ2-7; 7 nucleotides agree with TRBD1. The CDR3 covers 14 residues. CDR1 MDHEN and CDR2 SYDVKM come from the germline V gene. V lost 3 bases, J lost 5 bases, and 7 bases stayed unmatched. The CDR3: CASSFPDREHEQYF. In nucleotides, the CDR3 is TGTGCCAGCAGTTTCCCCGACAGGGAACACGAGCAGTACTTC.